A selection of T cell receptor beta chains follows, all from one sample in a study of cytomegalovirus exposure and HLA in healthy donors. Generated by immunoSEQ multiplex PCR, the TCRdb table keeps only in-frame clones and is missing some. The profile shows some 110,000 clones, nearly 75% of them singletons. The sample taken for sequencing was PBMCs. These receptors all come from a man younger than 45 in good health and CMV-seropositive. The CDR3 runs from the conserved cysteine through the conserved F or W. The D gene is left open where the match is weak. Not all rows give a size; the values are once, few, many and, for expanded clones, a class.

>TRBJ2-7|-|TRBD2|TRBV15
CATSRGASGGEFYEQYF
TGTGCCACCAGCAGGGGGGCTAGCGGGGGGGAATTCTACGAGCAGTACTTC
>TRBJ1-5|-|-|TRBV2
CASSEDLVPQHF
TGTGCCAGCAGTGAAGATCTTGTTCCCCAGCATTTT
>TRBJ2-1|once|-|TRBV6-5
CASSYSGRFNEQFF
TGTGCCAGCAGTTACTCGGGCCGCTTCAATGAGCAGTTCTTC
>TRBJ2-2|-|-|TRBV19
CASSTLRGRTGELFF
TGTGCCAGTAGTACGCTACGGGGGAGAACCGGGGAGCTGTTTTTT
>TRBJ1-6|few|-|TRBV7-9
CASSLAANLSPLHF
TGTGCCAGCAGCTTAGCGGCCAATTTATCACCCCTCCACTTT
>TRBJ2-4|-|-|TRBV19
CASRGGGAKNIQYF
TGTGCCAGTAGGGGTGGGGGCGCCAAAAACATTCAGTACTTC
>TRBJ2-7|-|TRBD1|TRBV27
CASSSGQGYEQYF
TGTGCCAGCTCTTCCGGACAGGGATACGAGCAGTACTTC
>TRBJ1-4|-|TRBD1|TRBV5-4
CASSLAGTGGRANEKLFF
TGTGCCAGCAGCTTGGCCGGGACAGGGGGTCGAGCTAATGAAAAACTGTTTTTT
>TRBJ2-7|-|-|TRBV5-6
CASSLFGGGGAYEQYF
TGTGCCAGCAGCTTGTTCGGGGGCGGGGGAGCGTACGAGCAGTACTTC
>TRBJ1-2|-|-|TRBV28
CASSETGPGYGYTF
TGTGCCAGCAGTGAGACAGGCCCCGGCTATGGCTACACCTTC
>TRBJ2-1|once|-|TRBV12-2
CASRLVAGLASNEQFF
TGTGCAAGTCGCTTAGTGGCGGGACTAGCAAGTAATGAGCAGTTCTTC
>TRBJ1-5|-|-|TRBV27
CASSSRVGQPQHF
TGTGCCAGCAGTTCCAGGGTCGGTCAGCCCCAGCATTTT
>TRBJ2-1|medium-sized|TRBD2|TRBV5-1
CASSPGTSGGVSVF
TGCGCCAGCAGCCCGGGGACTAGCGGGGGGGTGTCAGTCTTC
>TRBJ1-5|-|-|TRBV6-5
CASSRDGGNQPQHF
TGTGCCAGCAGCCGCGACGGGGGCAATCAGCCCCAGCATTTT
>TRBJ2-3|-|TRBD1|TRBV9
CASSSRTGGFTDTQYF
TGTGCCAGCAGCTCTCGGACAGGGGGCTTCACAGATACGCAGTATTTT
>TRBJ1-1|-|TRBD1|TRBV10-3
CAISDIGTGGGNTEAFF
TGTGCCATCAGTGACATAGGGACAGGGGGCGGGAACACTGAAGCTTTCTTT
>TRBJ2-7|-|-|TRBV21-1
CASSEVSQHYEQYF
TGTGCCAGCAGCGAGGTCAGCCAGCACTACGAGCAGTACTTC
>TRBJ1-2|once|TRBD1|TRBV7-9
CSSSETGTGVNYGYTF
TGTTCCAGCAGCGAAACCGGGACAGGGGTTAACTATGGCTACACCTTC
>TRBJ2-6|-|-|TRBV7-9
CASSPGRGEVAGANVLTF
TGTGCCAGCAGCCCCGGGCGGGGCGAGGTCGCTGGGGCCAACGTCCTGACTTTC
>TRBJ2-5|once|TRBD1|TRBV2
CASSGPGTGKETQYF
TGTGCCAGCAGTGGGCCCGGGACAGGGAAGGAGACCCAGTACTTC
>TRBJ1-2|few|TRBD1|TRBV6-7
CASSPGQGAGGYTF
TGTGCCAGCAGCCCGGGACAGGGGGCGGGCGGCTACACCTTC
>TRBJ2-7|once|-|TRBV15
CAQIPDSLIPYEQYF
TGTGCCCAAATACCGGACAGTTTGATTCCCTACGAGCAGTACTTC
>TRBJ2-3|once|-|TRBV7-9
CASSLQHPDTQYF
TGTGCCAGCAGCTTACAACACCCAGATACGCAGTATTTT
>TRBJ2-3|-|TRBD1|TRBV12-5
CASGFTGASTDTQYF
TGTGCTAGTGGTTTTACAGGGGCTAGCACAGATACGCAGTATTTT
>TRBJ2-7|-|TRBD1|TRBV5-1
CASSAGQGLSSYEQYF
TGCGCCAGCAGCGCAGGACAGGGGCTAAGCTCCTACGAGCAGTACTTC
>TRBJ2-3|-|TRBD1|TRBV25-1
CASFGQGAPYDTDTQYF
TGTGCCAGCTTCGGACAGGGCGCACCCTACGACACAGATACGCAGTATTTT
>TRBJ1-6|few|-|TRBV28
CASSLKFGDSPLHF
TGTGCCAGCAGTTTAAAGTTCGGGGATTCACCCCTCCACTTT
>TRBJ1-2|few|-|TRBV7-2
CASSFPLGGVEGYPF
TGTGCCAGCAGCTTCCCCCTGGGAGGGGTGGAGGGCTACCCCTTC
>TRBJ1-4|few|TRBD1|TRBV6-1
CASSVSGTGLAKLFF
TGTGCCAGCAGTGTTTCCGGGACAGGTCTGGCAAAACTGTTTTTT
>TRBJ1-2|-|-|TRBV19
CASTGENYGYTF
TGTGCCAGTACGGGGGAAAACTATGGCTACACCTTC
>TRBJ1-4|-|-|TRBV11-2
CASSPPATNEKLFF
TGTGCCAGCAGCCCTCCTGCAACTAATGAAAAACTGTTTTTT
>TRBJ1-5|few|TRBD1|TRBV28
CASSLFRDRVNQPQHF
TGTGCCAGCAGTTTATTCCGTGACAGGGTCAATCAGCCCCAGCATTTT
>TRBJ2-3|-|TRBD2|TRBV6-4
CASSTGTSVGDTQYF
TGTGCCAGCAGTACAGGGACTAGCGTGGGAGATACGCAGTATTTT
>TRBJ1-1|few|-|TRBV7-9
CASSLRGTEAFF
TGTGCCAGCAGCTTACGCGGCACTGAAGCTTTCTTT
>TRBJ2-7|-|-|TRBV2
CASSDAFSYEQYF
TGTGCCAGCAGTGATGCTTTCTCCTACGAGCAGTACTTC
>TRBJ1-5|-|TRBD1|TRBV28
CASSHRGPNQPQHF
TGTGCCAGCAGCCACAGGGGGCCTAATCAGCCCCAGCATTTT
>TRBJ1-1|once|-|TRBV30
CAWSDPAGRKWGLDTEAFF
TGTGCCTGGAGTGACCCAGCCGGACGGAAATGGGGACTGGACACTGAAGCTTTCTTT
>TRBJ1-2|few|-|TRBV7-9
CASSLSHGYTF
TGTGCCAGCAGCTTAAGCCATGGCTACACCTTC
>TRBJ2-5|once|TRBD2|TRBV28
CASSSPRRLAGGQETQYF
TGTGCCAGCAGTTCCCCCCGCAGACTAGCGGGGGGGCAAGAGACCCAGTACTTC
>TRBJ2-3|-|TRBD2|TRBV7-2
CASSLALAGGGADTQYF
TGTGCCAGCAGCTTAGCCTTAGCGGGGGGGGGCGCAGATACGCAGTATTTT
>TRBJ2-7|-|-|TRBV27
CASSLSSEGQGKYEQYF
TGTGCCAGCAGTTTGTCCTCCGAAGGGCAGGGTAAATACGAGCAGTACTTC
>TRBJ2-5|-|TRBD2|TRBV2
CASQGGARETQYF
TGTGCCAGCCAGGGAGGGGCACGCGAGACCCAGTACTTC
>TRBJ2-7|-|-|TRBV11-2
CASSSVRRPTYEQYF
TGTGCCAGCAGCTCCGTCCGGCGGCCTACCTACGAGCAGTACTTC
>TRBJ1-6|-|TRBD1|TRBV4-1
CASSHPGQGTPPLHF
TGCGCCAGCAGTCATCCGGGACAGGGGACGCCACCCCTCCACTTT
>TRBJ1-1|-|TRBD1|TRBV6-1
CASRRVSGQALEAFF
TGTGCCAGCAGGAGGGTCTCGGGACAGGCCCTTGAAGCTTTCTTT
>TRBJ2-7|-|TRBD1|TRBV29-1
CSVELLQGVAHEQYF
TGCAGCGTTGAACTCTTACAGGGGGTTGCCCACGAGCAGTACTTC
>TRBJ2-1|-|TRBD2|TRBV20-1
CSARTSGGGFF
TGCAGTGCTAGGACTAGCGGGGGTGGGTTCTTC
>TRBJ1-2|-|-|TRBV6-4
CASSAEGTLGGYTF
TGTGCCAGCAGTGCGGAGGGAACCCTGGGGGGCTACACCTTC
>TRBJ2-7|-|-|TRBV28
CASSPGGQASYEQYF
TGTGCCAGCAGTCCGGGGGGACAGGCCTCCTACGAGCAGTACTTC
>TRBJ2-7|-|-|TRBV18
CASSPNQGIDEQYF
TGTGCCAGCTCACCAAACCAGGGGATAGACGAGCAGTACTTC
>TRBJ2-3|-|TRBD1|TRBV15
CATSTWDRGLTDTQYF
TGTGCCACCAGCACCTGGGACAGGGGGCTAACAGATACGCAGTATTTT
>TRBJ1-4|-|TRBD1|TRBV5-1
CASSPGQGTEKLFF
TGCGCCAGCAGCCCTGGACAGGGAACCGAAAAACTGTTTTTT
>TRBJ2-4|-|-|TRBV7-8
CASSLRLVAETSKNIQYF
TGTGCCAGCAGCTTAAGATTAGTGGCGGAGACTTCCAAAAACATTCAGTACTTC
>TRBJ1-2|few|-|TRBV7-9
CASSLVQGKNYGYTF
TGTGCCAGCAGCTTAGTGCAGGGGAAGAACTATGGCTACACCTTC
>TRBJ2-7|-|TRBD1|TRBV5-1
CASSLGQGVFYEQYF
TGCGCCAGCAGCTTGGGACAGGGGGTCTTCTACGAGCAGTACTTC